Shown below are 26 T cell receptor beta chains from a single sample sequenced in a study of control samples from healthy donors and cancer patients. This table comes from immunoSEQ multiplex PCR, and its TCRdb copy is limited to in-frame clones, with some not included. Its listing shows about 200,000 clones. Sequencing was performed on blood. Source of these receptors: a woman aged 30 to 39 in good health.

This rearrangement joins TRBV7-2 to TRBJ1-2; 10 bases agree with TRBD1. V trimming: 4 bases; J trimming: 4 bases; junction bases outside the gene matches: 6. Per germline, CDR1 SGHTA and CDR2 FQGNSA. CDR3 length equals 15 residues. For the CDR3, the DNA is TGTGCCAGCAGCTCCATGGACAGGGGGGCCTATGGCTACACCTTC. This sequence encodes CASSSMDRGAYGYTF.

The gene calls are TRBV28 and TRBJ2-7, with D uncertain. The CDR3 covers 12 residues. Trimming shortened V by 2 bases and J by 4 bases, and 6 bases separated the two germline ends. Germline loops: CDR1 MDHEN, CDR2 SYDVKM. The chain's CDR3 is CASSLKGYEQYF. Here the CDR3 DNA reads TGTGCCAGCAGTTTAAAGGGTTACGAGCAGTACTTC.

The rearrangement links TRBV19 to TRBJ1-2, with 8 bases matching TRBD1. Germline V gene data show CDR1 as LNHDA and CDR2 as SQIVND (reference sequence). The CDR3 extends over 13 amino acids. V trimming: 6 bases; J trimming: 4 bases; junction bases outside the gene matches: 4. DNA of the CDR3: TGTGCCAGTAGGGATGGGACAGGCTATGGCTACACCTTC. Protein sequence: CASRDGTGYGYTF.

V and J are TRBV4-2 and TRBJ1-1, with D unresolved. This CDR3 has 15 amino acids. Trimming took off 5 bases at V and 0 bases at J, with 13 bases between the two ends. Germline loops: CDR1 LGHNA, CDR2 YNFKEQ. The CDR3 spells CASSNINGMNTEAFF. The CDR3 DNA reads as TGTGCCAGCAGCAACATTAATGGGATGAACACTGAAGCTTTCTTT.

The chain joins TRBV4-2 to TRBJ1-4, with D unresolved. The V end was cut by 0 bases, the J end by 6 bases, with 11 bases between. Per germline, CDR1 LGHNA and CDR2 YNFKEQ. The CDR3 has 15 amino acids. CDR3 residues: CASSQDRVSHEKLFF. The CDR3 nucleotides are TGTGCCAGCAGCCAAGATCGAGTCAGCCATGAAAAACTGTTTTTT.

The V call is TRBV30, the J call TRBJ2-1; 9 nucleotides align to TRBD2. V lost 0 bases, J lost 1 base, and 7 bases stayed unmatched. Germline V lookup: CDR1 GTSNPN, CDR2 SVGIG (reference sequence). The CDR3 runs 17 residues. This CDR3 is CAWSVPRRGGSYNEQFF. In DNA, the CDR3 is TGTGCCTGGAGTGTACCACGGCGGGGGGGTTCCTACAATGAGCAGTTCTTC.

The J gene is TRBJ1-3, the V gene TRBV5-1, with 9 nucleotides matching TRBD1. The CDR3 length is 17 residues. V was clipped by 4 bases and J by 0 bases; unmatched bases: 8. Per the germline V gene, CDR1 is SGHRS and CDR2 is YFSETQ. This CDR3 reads CASSGTGGYSSGNTIYF. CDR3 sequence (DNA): TGCGCCAGCAGCGGAACAGGGGGCTATAGCTCTGGAAACACCATATATTTT. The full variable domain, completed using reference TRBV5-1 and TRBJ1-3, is KAGVTQTPRYLIKTRGQQVTLSCSPISGHRSVSWYQQTPGQGLQFLFEYFSETQRNKGNFPGRFSGRQFSNSRSEMNVSTLELGDSALYLCASSGTGGYSSGNTIYFGEGSWLTVV.

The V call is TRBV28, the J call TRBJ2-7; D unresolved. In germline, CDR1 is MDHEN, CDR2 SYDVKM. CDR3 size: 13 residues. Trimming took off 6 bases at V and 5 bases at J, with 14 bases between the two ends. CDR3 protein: CASSSMGSHEQYF. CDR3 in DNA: TGTGCCAGCAGCTCAATGGGGTCCCACGAGCAGTACTTC.

CDR3 protein: CASSYGGGSRNQPQHF. The CDR3 region has the DNA TGTGCCAGCAGTTACGGAGGGGGTTCTCGAAATCAGCCCCAGCATTTT. J is TRBJ1-5 and V is TRBV6-6; D is perhaps TRBD1 (6 bases). V gave up 2 bases and J gave up 4 bases, with 15 bases separating them. Germline-derived CDR1 and CDR2 are MNHNY and SVGAGI (reference sequence). This CDR3 spans 16 amino acids.

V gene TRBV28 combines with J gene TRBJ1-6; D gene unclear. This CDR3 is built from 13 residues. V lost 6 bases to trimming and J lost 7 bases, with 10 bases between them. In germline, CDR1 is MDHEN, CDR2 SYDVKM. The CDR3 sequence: CASSPSGNSPLHF. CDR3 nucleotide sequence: TGTGCCAGCAGCCCCTCGGGGAATTCACCCCTCCACTTT.

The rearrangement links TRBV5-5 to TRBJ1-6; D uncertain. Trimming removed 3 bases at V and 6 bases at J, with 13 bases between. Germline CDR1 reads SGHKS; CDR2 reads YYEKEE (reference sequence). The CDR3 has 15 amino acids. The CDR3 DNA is TGTGCCAGCAGCTCTTCTGCGTATACTAATTCACCCCTCCACTTT. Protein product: CASSSSAYTNSPLHF.

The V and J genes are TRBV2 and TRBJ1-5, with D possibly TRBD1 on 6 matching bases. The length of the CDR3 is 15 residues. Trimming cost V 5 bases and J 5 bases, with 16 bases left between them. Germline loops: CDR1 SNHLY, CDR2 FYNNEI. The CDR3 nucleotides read TGTGCCAGCAGTTACACGACAGGCGGTGATCAGCCCCAGCATTTT. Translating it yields CASSYTTGGDQPQHF.

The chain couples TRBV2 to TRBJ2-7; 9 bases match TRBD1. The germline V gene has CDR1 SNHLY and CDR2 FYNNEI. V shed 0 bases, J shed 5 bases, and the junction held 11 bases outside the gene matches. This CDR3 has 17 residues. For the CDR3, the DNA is TGTGCCAGCAGTGAAGCGCTTCCCGGGACAGGGAACCACGAGCAGTACTTC. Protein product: CASSEALPGTGNHEQYF.

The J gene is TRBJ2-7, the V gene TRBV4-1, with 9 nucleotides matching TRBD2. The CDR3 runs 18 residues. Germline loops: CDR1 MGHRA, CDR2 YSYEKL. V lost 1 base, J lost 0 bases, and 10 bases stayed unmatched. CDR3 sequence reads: CASSQVKGLAGSSYEQYF. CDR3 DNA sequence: TGCGCCAGCAGCCAAGTAAAAGGGCTAGCGGGGAGCTCCTACGAGCAGTACTTC.

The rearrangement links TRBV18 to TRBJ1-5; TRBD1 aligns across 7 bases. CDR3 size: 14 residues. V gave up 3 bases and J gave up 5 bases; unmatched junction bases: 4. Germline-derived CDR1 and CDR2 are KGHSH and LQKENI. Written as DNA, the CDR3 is TGTGCCAGCTCACCCCGCACAGGGGATCAGCCCCAGCATTTT. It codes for CASSPRTGDQPQHF.

CDR3: CSVLDRDNYGYTF. CDR3 in DNA: TGCAGCGTTCTGGACAGGGATAACTATGGCTACACCTTC. The chain recombines TRBV29-1 with TRBJ1-2; 8 positions match TRBD1. V was clipped by 5 bases and J by 1 base; unmatched bases: 3. Germline V gene data show CDR1 as SQVTM and CDR2 as ANQGSEA. This CDR3 comprises 13 residues.

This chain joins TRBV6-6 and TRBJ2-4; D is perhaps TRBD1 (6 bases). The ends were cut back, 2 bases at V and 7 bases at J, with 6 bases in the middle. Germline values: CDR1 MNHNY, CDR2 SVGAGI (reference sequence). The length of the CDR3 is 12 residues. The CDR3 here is CASSYDRNIQYF. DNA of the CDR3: TGTGCCAGCAGTTACGACAGGAACATTCAGTACTTC.

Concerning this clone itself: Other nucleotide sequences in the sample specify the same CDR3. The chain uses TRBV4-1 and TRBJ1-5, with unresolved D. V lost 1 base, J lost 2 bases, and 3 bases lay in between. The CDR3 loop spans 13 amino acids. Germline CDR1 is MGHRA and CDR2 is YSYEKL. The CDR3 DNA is TGCGCCAGCAGCCAAGTGGGCAATCAGCCCCAGCATTTT. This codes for CASSQVGNQPQHF.

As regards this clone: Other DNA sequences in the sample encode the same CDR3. CDR3 residues: CASGQFNQPQHF. In nucleotides, the CDR3 is TGTGCCAGTGGACAGTTCAATCAGCCCCAGCATTTT. The chain recombines TRBV19 with TRBJ1-5, with D maybe TRBD1 (6 bases). This CDR3 has 12 residues. Trimming shortened V by 8 bases and J by 3 bases, and 8 bases separated the two germline ends. In germline, CDR1 is LNHDA, CDR2 SQIVND (reference sequence).

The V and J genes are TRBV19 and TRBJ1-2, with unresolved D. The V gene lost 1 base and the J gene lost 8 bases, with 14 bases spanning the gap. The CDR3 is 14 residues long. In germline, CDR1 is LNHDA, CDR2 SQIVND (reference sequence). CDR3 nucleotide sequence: TGTGCCAGTAGTATAGGACGGCCCGACCGGGGCTACACCTTC. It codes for CASSIGRPDRGYTF.

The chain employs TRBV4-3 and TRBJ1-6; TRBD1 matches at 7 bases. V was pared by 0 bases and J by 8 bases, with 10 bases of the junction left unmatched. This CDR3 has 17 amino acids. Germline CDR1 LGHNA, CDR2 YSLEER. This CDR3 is CASSQEVATGKDSPLHF. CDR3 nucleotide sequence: TGCGCCAGCAGCCAAGAGGTCGCGACAGGGAAGGATTCACCCCTCCACTTT.

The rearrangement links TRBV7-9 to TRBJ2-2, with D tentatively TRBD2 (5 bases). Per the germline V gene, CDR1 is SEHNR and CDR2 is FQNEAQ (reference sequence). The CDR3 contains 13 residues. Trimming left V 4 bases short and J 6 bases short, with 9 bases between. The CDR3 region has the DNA TGTGCCAGCAGCTACGGGGAGCCCGGGGAGCTGTTTTTT. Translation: CASSYGEPGELFF.

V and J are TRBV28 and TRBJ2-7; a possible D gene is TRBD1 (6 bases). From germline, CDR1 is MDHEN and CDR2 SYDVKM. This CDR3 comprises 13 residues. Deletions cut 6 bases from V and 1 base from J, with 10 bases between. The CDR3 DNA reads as TGTGCCAGCAGAAAAGACAGGTCCTACGAGCAGTACTTC. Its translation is CASRKDRSYEQYF.

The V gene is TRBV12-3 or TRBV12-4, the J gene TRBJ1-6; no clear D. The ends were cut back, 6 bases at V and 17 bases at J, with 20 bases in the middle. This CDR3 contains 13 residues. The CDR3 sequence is CASSYRLTAPVHF. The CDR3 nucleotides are TGTGCCAGCAGCTATAGACTGACGGCCCCAGTCCACTTT.

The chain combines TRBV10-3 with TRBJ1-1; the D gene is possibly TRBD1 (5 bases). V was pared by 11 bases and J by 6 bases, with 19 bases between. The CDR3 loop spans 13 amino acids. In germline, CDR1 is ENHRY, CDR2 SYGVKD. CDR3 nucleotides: TGTGCCCCTGGGGGGTGGTGGATCGCTGAAGCTTTCTTT. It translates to CAPGGWWIAEAFF.

CDR3 sequence reads: CASSAAGTSSSYNSPLHF. CDR3 nucleotides: TGCGCCAGCAGCGCGGCCGGGACTTCTAGCTCCTATAATTCACCCCTCCACTTT. This chain links TRBV5-1 with TRBJ1-6; a possible D gene is TRBD1 (5 bases). V shed 4 bases and J shed 0 bases, with 17 bases lying between them. Germline V gene sequence: CDR1 SGHRS, CDR2 YFSETQ. This CDR3 contains 18 residues.